The T cell receptor beta chain described here comes from a study of shared clonotypes between healthy human individuals. Whole-study findings and limits: Non-shared clonotypes showed lower generation probabilities than clonotypes common to all four donors.

Sequencing used immunoSEQ multiplex PCR; TCRdb keeps in-frame clones, though not all of them. The table has about 2 million clones, 85% to 95% seen once. Details on this clone: Its antigen is still unknown.

In the CD4+ fraction, cells were divided into CD45RA+ naive and CD45RA-negative memory subsets. Per germline, CDR1 GTSNPN and CDR2 SVGIG (reference sequence). Trimming shortened V by 0 bases and J by 0 bases, and 8 bases separated the two germline ends. This CDR3 has 14 residues. The sequence derives from a man aged 18-30 years in good health. Sequences were obtained from naive CD4+ T cells sorted from blood. Specified subset: CD45RA+ positively selected. V is TRBV30 and J is TRBJ1-1; D uncertain. This chain's CDR3 is CAWSVRGLNTEAFF. The DNA for the CDR3 is TGTGCCTGGAGTGTAAGAGGGTTGAACACTGAAGCTTTCTTT. Drawing the rest from reference TRBV30 and TRBJ1-1, the complete variable domain is SQTIHQWPATLVQPVGSPLSLECTVEGTSNPNLYWYRQAAGRGLQLLFYSVGIGQISSEVPQNLSASRPQDRQFILSSKKLLLSDSGFYLCAWSVRGLNTEAFFGQGTRLTVV.